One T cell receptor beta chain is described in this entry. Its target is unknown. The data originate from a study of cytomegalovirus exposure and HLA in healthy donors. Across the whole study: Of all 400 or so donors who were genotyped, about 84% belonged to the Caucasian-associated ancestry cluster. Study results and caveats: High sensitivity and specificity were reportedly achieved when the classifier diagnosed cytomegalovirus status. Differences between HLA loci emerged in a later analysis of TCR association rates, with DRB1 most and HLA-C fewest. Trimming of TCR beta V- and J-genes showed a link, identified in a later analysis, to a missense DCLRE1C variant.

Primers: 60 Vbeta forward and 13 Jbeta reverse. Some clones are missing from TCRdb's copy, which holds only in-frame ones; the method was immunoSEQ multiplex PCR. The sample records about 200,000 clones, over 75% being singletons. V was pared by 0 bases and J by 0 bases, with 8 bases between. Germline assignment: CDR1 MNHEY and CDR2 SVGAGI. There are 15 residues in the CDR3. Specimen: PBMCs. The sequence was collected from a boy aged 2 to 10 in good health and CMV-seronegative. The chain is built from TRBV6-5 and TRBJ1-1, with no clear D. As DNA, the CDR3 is TGTGCCAGCAGTTACTCGAGTGCGGTGAACACTGAAGCTTTCTTT. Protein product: CASSYSSAVNTEAFF.